This is a list of T cell receptor beta chains from one sample in a study of cytotoxic CD8 clonotypes in ibrutinib-treated CLL. Sequencing used immunoSEQ multiplex PCR; TCRdb keeps in-frame clones, though not all of them. Here the sample spans just over 200,000 clones, 70% being singletons. Sequencing was performed on PBMCs, taken after 12 months of ibrutinib treatment. The source of these receptors is a human donor with chronic lymphocytic leukemia. Both conserved end residues are part of each CDR3. The D gene is left open where the match is weak. The size field is filled for only some rows; it gives once, few, many or a size class.

DNA,CDR3,D,V,size,J
TGTGCCAGCAGCTTATCGCCAGATAGGGGGGAGCAGTACTTC,CASSLSPDRGEQYF,.,TRBV7-3,.,TRBJ2-7
TGTGCCAGCAGTGACTCGACGGGACTAGCGGACTGGGAGCAGTACTTC,CASSDSTGLADWEQYF,TRBD2,TRBV6-4,.,TRBJ2-7
TGCGCCAGCAGCCAAGGGACTAGCGGGAGTTTCGACACCGGGGAGCTGTTTTTT,CASSQGTSGSFDTGELFF,TRBD2,TRBV4-3,.,TRBJ2-2
TGTGCCAGCCGGACAGGGACCTACGAGCAGTACTTC,CASRTGTYEQYF,TRBD1,TRBV6-5,.,TRBJ2-7
TGTGCCAGCAGCTCGAGGGACGAGCAGTACTTC,CASSSRDEQYF,.,TRBV9,.,TRBJ2-7
TGTGCCAGCAGCCGATCTCAGGAGCCGGGCTACACCTTC,CASSRSQEPGYTF,.,TRBV5-4,.,TRBJ1-2
TGTGCCAGCAGCCAAACGGGACAGACTATGTACAATGAGCAGTTCTTC,CASSQTGQTMYNEQFF,TRBD1,TRBV14,once,TRBJ2-1
TGTGCCAGCAGTACAGGGGGCGAGCAGTACTTC,CASSTGGEQYF,TRBD1,TRBV28,.,TRBJ2-7
TGCGCCAGCAGCCAAGGGTCGGGGTCCCTAGGTTTTGCCTACGAGCAGTACTTC,CASSQGSGSLGFAYEQYF,.,TRBV4-3,.,TRBJ2-7
TGTGCCAGCAGCTCCTCTTTACCCAGCGGGAGCGTCTACAATGAGCAGTTCTTC,CASSSSLPSGSVYNEQFF,TRBD2,TRBV7-9,.,TRBJ2-1
TGTGCCAGCAGCCTAGCCTTCGAGGCAGTTGCCGGGGAGCTGTTTTTT,CASSLAFEAVAGELFF,.,TRBV28,.,TRBJ2-2
TGTGCCTGGGGCATTGGGCAAGGGGATGGCTACACCTTC,CAWGIGQGDGYTF,.,TRBV30,.,TRBJ1-2
TGTGCCAGCAGTCCCCGACTAGCGGGGAAAAATGAGCAGTTCTTC,CASSPRLAGKNEQFF,TRBD2,TRBV27,.,TRBJ2-1
TGTGCCAGCAACATAGCGGCCCAAGAGACCCAGTACTTC,CASNIAAQETQYF,.,TRBV18,.,TRBJ2-5
TGCGCCAGCAGCTGGGGTACGAATGATGAGACCCAGTACTTC,CASSWGTNDETQYF,.,TRBV5-1,.,TRBJ2-5
TGTGCCAGCAGTATAACTAGCGGGAGGGAAAATGAGCAGTTCTTC,CASSITSGRENEQFF,TRBD2,TRBV11-2,.,TRBJ2-1
TGCGCCAGCAGCTCACAGGGGCCGAACACTGAAGCTTTCTTT,CASSSQGPNTEAFF,TRBD1,TRBV5-1,.,TRBJ1-1